A single sample gave rise to the 26 T cell receptor beta chains below, sequenced in a study of shared clonotypes between healthy human individuals (TCRdb year 2020). Library preparation employed the immunoSEQ multiplex PCR assay. This immuneACCESS table, as held by TCRdb, lists in-frame sequences with V and J called but not all clones. Of the missing ones, under half trace to an unresolved V gene in checked studies; the others have no known cause. A total of 520,000 or so clones appear in this sample, about four fifths of them only once. Together, the top ten hold over 10% of the sample. Sequencing was carried out using PBMCs. All receptors derive from a woman between 35 and 50 years old in good health. Some clones in this sample may be carry-over from other donors' samples.

The rearrangement joins TRBV27 to TRBJ2-1; the D is unclear. This CDR3 is 15 amino acids long. Looked up from germline, CDR1 is MNHEY and CDR2 is SMNVEV (reference sequence). V was cut by 4 bases and J by 5 bases, with 15 bases left in between. CDR3 sequence (DNA): TGTGCCAGCAGTTGGGTTTCTCAGGCGGACAATGAGCAGTTCTTC. This translates into CASSWVSQADNEQFF.

With respect to this clone: The sample has other DNA sequences that encode this CDR3 too. This chain joins TRBV5-1 and TRBJ1-1, with no clear D. The CDR3 sequence is 14 residues long. Trimming stripped 0 bases from V and 1 base from J, with 7 bases between. CDR1 and CDR2 (germline): SGHRS, YFSETQ. DNA for the CDR3: TGCGCCAGCAGCTTGGCTTTAGGGAACACTGAAGCTTTCTTT. Amino acids: CASSLALGNTEAFF.

This clone has a single count. The chain's CDR3 is CASSPGTGAFF. CDR3 sequence (DNA): TGTGCCAGCTCACCAGGGACAGGAGCTTTCTTT. The chain employs TRBV18 and TRBJ1-1, with TRBD1 matching 8 bases. This CDR3 is built from 11 residues. J gave up 10 bases and V 2 bases, and 0 bases lay outside the gene matches. CDR1 and CDR2 from the germline V gene are KGHSH and LQKENI. Using reference TRBV18 and TRBJ1-1 for the parts outside the CDR3, the full variable domain is NAGVMQNPRHLVRRRGQEARLRCSPMKGHSHVYWYRQLPEEGLKFMVYLQKENIIDESGMPKERFSAEFPKEGPSILRIQQVVRGDSAAYFCASSPGTGAFFGQGTRLTVV.

J is TRBJ2-1 and V is TRBV7-9, with D possibly TRBD2 on 5 matching bases. The CDR3 has 15 residues. V lost 5 bases and J 6 bases, leaving 17 bases between the germline ends. Germline assignment: CDR1 SEHNR and CDR2 FQNEAQ (reference sequence). The CDR3 coding sequence is TGTGCCAGCAGCCCGGGCCGGGGTTGGGGCAATGAGCAGTTCTTC. Amino acids: CASSPGRGWGNEQFF.

The chain joins TRBV14 to TRBJ2-5, with D maybe TRBD2 (5 bases). CDR1 is SGHDN and CDR2 is FVKESK in the germline V gene. This CDR3 has 16 residues. V was trimmed by 2 bases and J by 5 bases, leaving 18 bases between them. The DNA of the CDR3 is TGTGCCAGCAGCCAACTAAACACGGCCAGAGGGGAGACCCAGTACTTC. Translation: CASSQLNTARGETQYF.

The V gene is TRBV19, the J gene TRBJ2-1; the D gene could be TRBD1 or TRBD2 (5 bases each). The length of the CDR3 is 14 residues. V shed 6 bases and J shed 8 bases, with 17 bases lying between them. The germline CDR1 and CDR2 sequences are LNHDA and SQIVND (reference sequence). The CDR3 loop reads CASSDRRGVYEQFF. The CDR3 bases are TGTGCCAGTAGCGATAGGCGAGGGGTCTATGAGCAGTTCTTC.

This chain joins TRBV7-3 and TRBJ1-2, with D maybe TRBD1 (5 bases). Germline V CDR1 and CDR2: SGHTA, FQGTGA. The CDR3 totals 13 residues. Deletions cut 5 bases from V and 7 bases from J, with 14 bases between. The CDR3 sequence is CASSLGQGSGYTF. In nucleotides, the CDR3 is TGTGCCAGCAGCCTCGGGCAGGGCAGTGGCTACACCTTC.

The CDR3 DNA sequence: TGTGCCAGCAGTCTCCAGGGGGCGGACTACAATGAGCAGTTCTTC. It translates to CASSLQGADYNEQFF. V is TRBV6-5 and J is TRBJ2-1; 8 bases align to TRBD1. V was pared by 5 bases and J by 3 bases, with 6 bases of the junction left unmatched. CDR3 length equals 15 residues. Looked up from germline, CDR1 is MNHEY and CDR2 is SVGAGI.

CDR3: CASKLTGHSYEQYF. CDR3 coding DNA: TGTGCCAGCAAACTGACAGGTCACTCCTACGAGCAGTACTTC. V is TRBV27 and J is TRBJ2-5, with a tentative D call TRBD1 (6 bases). Gene TRBJ2-7 matches the end of the DNA better, so the J call may be wrong. The CDR3 length is 14 residues. CDR1 is MNHEY and CDR2 is SMNVEV in the germline V gene (reference sequence).

The chain uses TRBV5-6 and TRBJ1-5; a weak D match, TRBD1 (6 bases). Germline CDR1 is SGHDT and CDR2 is YYEEEE. CDR3 length: 14 amino acids. V shed 4 bases and J shed 6 bases, with 14 bases lying between them. CDR3 protein: CASSARGTFQPQHF. In DNA, the CDR3 is TGTGCCAGCAGCGCGAGGGGGACCTTTCAGCCCCAGCATTTT.

V and J are TRBV18 and TRBJ2-1; 13 nucleotides agree with TRBD2. Trimming took 2 bases from V and 6 from J; bases not matched to a gene: 7. Germline V gene sequence: CDR1 KGHSH, CDR2 LQKENI. The CDR3 sequence is 17 residues long. Here the CDR3 reads CASSPNQLAGGPNEQFF. In DNA form, the CDR3 reads TGTGCCAGCTCACCAAACCAACTAGCGGGAGGGCCCAATGAGCAGTTCTTC.

This chain uses TRBV10-2 with TRBJ1-1; 7 nucleotides align to TRBD1. The V and J ends lost 8 bases and 1 base, in that order; junction bases with no gene match: 13. Germline CDR1 WSHSY, CDR2 SAAADI. The CDR3 contains 16 residues. The CDR3 DNA sequence: TGCGCCAGCTGGGTTGCAAGACAGGGTACGAACACTGAAGCTTTCTTT. As protein: CASWVARQGTNTEAFF.

The chain employs TRBV23-1 and TRBJ1-5, with 8 bases fitting TRBD1. TRBV23-1 is an ORF; its function is uncertain. The CDR3 contains 16 residues. Trimming took 5 bases from V and 0 from J; bases not matched to a gene: 6. Here the CDR3 reads CASSSRGPNSNQPQHF. Written as DNA, the CDR3 is TGCGCCAGCAGTTCCAGGGGGCCAAATAGCAATCAGCCCCAGCATTTT.

The J gene is TRBJ2-1, the V gene TRBV4-1; D remains unclear. Germline V gene sequence: CDR1 MGHRA, CDR2 YSYEKL. The CDR3 totals 12 residues. V was trimmed by 1 base and J by 8 bases, leaving 6 bases between them. The CDR3 coding sequence is TGCGCCAGCAGCCAAGGTGCTGATGAGCAGTTCTTC. Amino acid sequence: CASSQGADEQFF.

The rearrangement links TRBV27 to TRBJ1-5, with 9 bases that match TRBD1. The CDR3 runs to 15 residues. Trimming at V came to 7 bases and at J to 4 bases, leaving 8 bases not matched to a gene. From germline, CDR1 is MNHEY and CDR2 SMNVEV (reference sequence). DNA of the CDR3: TGTGCCAGCACAAAGACAGGGGGAAGTAATCAGCCCCAGCATTTT. This encodes CASTKTGGSNQPQHF.

The chain uses TRBV19 and TRBJ2-7; tentative D call: TRBD2 (6 bases). From germline, CDR1 is LNHDA and CDR2 SQIVND (reference sequence). V was clipped by 4 bases and J by 3 bases, with 13 bases between them. The CDR3 length is 14 residues. Here the CDR3 DNA reads TGTGCCAGTAGTAGCGGGAAAGGAAACTACGAGCAGTACTTC. This encodes CASSSGKGNYEQYF.

This clone occurred a few times. The V call is TRBV9, the J call TRBJ2-7, with TRBD2 as a possible D gene (5 bases). The ends were cut back, 0 bases at V and 0 bases at J, with 10 bases in the middle. CDR1 and CDR2 from the germline V gene are SGDLS and YYNGEE. The CDR3 length is 15 residues. CDR3 coding DNA: TGTGCCAGCAGCGTAGGCGTGGGGAGCTCCTACGAGCAGTACTTC. This codes for CASSVGVGSSYEQYF. Combining the CDR3 with reference TRBV9 and TRBJ2-7 gives the whole variable domain DSGVTQTPKHLITATGQRVTLRCSPRSGDLSVYWYQQSLDQGLQFLIQYYNGEERAKGNILERFSAQQFPDLHSELNLSSLELGDSALYFCASSVGVGSSYEQYFGPGTRLTVT.

The chain is built from TRBV11-2 and TRBJ2-3; 8 bases match TRBD2. The CDR3 totals 12 residues. Trimming cost V 5 bases and J 8 bases; bases outside gene matches: 3. The germline gives CDR1 SGHAT, CDR2 FQNNGV. CDR3 loop: CASSPGGVTQYF. In DNA form, the CDR3 reads TGTGCCAGCAGCCCCGGGGGGGTTACGCAGTATTTT.

The chain uses TRBV5-5 and TRBJ2-5; 8 positions agree with TRBD1. This CDR3 spans 14 amino acids. J lost 4 bases, V lost 1 base, and 3 bases had no gene match. Germline V CDR1 and CDR2: SGHKS, YYEKEE (reference sequence). This CDR3 is CASSLSGGVETQYF. The CDR3 DNA reads TGTGCCAGCAGCTTGTCAGGGGGCGTAGAGACCCAGTACTTC.

The J gene is TRBJ2-1, the V gene TRBV5-8, with D possibly TRBD1 on 5 matching bases. With 1 base removed from V and 0 bases from J, the gap between germline ends came to 8 bases. There are 15 residues in the CDR3. Germline lookup yields CDR1 SGHTS and CDR2 YDEGEE. CDR3 loop: CASSLRGGSYNEQFF. CDR3 in DNA: TGTGCCAGCAGCTTGAGGGGCGGCTCCTACAATGAGCAGTTCTTC.

V usage is TRBV30 and J usage is TRBJ2-2; 11 bases line up with TRBD2. The CDR3 runs to 16 residues. Losses at the gene ends were 5 bases for V and 7 bases for J; bases not matched to a gene: 12. Germline loops: CDR1 GTSNPN, CDR2 SVGIG (reference sequence). In DNA form, the CDR3 reads TGTGCCTGGTCCCTTAGCGGGAGGGCCGAGATCGGGGAGCTGTTTTTT. It translates to CAWSLSGRAEIGELFF.

The chain joins TRBV5-1 to TRBJ2-5, with TRBD1 matching 9 bases. The CDR3 length is 14 residues. CDR1 and CDR2 from the germline V gene are SGHRS and YFSETQ. Trimming took 1 base from V and 3 from J; bases not matched to a gene: 1. In DNA, the CDR3 is TGCGCCAGCAGCTTGACAGGGGGCGAAGAGACCCAGTACTTC. This sequence encodes CASSLTGGEETQYF.

CDR3 in amino acids: CASSLGGTRTDTQYF. In DNA, the CDR3 is TGTGCCAGCAGCTTGGGCGGGACTCGCACAGATACGCAGTATTTT. This chain joins TRBV7-9 and TRBJ2-3; possible D gene TRBD2, 6 bases. CDR1 is SEHNR and CDR2 is FQNEAQ in the germline V gene (reference sequence). This CDR3 region has 15 residues. Trimming took 3 bases from V and 1 from J, leaving 11 bases between them.

This clone has only a few counts. The rearrangement joins TRBV19 to TRBJ1-5; D not certain. This CDR3 has 15 amino acids. Trimming pared 3 bases from V and 0 bases from J, leaving 9 bases between. The germline gives CDR1 LNHDA, CDR2 SQIVND (reference sequence). Here the CDR3 DNA reads TGTGCCAGTAGTATCCGGACGGATAGCAATCAGCCCCAGCATTTT. This encodes CASSIRTDSNQPQHF. The full variable domain, rest sourced from reference TRBV19 and TRBJ1-5, is DGGITQSPKYLFRKEGQNVTLSCEQNLNHDAMYWYRQDPGQGLRLIYYSQIVNDFQKGDIAEGYSVSREKKESFPLTVTSAQKNPTAFYLCASSIRTDSNQPQHFGDGTRLSIL.

A note on this clone: Germline and junction disagree at one end, which may indicate a read error. V gene TRBV4-2 combines with J gene TRBJ2-1, with D tentatively TRBD1 or TRBD2 (5 bases each). The CDR3 has 16 amino acids. In germline, CDR1 is LGHNA, CDR2 YNFKEQ. The CDR3 region is CASSQDGDGSSNEQFF. CDR3 nucleotide sequence: TGTGCCAGCAGCCAAGATGGGGACGGCTCCTCCAATGAGCAGTTCTTC.

The chain employs TRBV28 and TRBJ2-7; 12 bases map to TRBD2. The trim removed 7 bases at V and 6 bases at J, leaving 22 bases unmatched. Germline V gene data show CDR1 as MDHEN and CDR2 as SYDVKM. This CDR3 is built from 19 residues. CDR3 sequence: CASTKRGGGLAGPRFEQYF. The CDR3 DNA follows: TGTGCCAGCACCAAAAGGGGGGGAGGACTAGCGGGACCCCGGTTCGAGCAGTACTTC.